One sample yielded the 31 T cell receptor beta chains listed below, sequenced in a study of cytomegalovirus exposure and HLA in healthy donors. PCR primers comprised 60 Vbeta and 13 Jbeta primers. Sequenced by immunoSEQ multiplex PCR; TCRdb stores in-frame clones only, minus some. The top ten clones hold roughly 4% of a sample with under 110,000 clones, approximately 76% of them seen once. The material sequenced was PBMCs. Receptors originate from a man aged 35 to 55 in good health and CMV-seronegative.

J is TRBJ2-7 and V is TRBV5-5; D may be TRBD2 (6 bases). Germline CDR1 SGHKS, CDR2 YYEKEE (reference sequence). CDR3 size: 13 residues. The V gene lost 0 bases and the J gene lost 6 bases, with 10 bases spanning the gap. As DNA, the CDR3 is TGTGCCAGCAGCTTGGAAGGAGGGCGCGAGCAGTACGTC. Residues: CASSLEGGREQYV.

This chain connects TRBV30 to TRBJ2-7; D ambiguous. This CDR3 region has 13 residues. Between the trimmed V and J ends, which lost 2 bases and 0 bases, there was a span of 8 bases. From germline, CDR1 is GTSNPN and CDR2 SVGIG (reference sequence). DNA for the CDR3: TGTGCCTGGAGTACCGTTAGCTCCTACGAGCAGTACTTC. Translation: CAWSTVSSYEQYF. Variable domain in full (rest from reference TRBV30 and TRBJ2-7): SQTIHQWPATLVQPVGSPLSLECTVEGTSNPNLYWYRQAAGRGLQLLFYSVGIGQISSEVPQNLSASRPQDRQFILSSKKLLLSDSGFYLCAWSTVSSYEQYFGPGTRLTVT.

This clone was counted between two and nine times. CDR3 sequence reads: CASSLEAGGTTEAFF. The DNA of the CDR3 is TGTGCCAGCAGCTTAGAGGCAGGGGGCACCACTGAAGCTTTCTTT. This chain joins TRBV11-2 and TRBJ1-1; 8 bases fit TRBD1. The trim removed 0 bases at V and 4 bases at J, leaving 4 bases unmatched. The CDR3 has 15 residues. The germline V gene has CDR1 SGHAT and CDR2 FQNNGV.

In its sample, this clone was seen once. The chain couples TRBV5-1 to TRBJ2-3, with D uncertain. V lost 3 bases, J lost 6 bases, and 8 bases lay in between. This CDR3 is built from 12 residues. CDR1 SGHRS and CDR2 YFSETQ come from the germline V gene. CDR3 sequence (DNA): TGCGCCAGCAGCTCCCAGTTGGATACGCAGTATTTT. This codes for CASSSQLDTQYF.

The rearrangement joins TRBV5-6 to TRBJ1-1; TRBD1 might be the D (6 bases). Per germline, CDR1 SGHDT and CDR2 YYEEEE. The CDR3 covers 14 residues. V shed 7 bases and J shed 1 base, with 14 bases lying between them. The chain's CDR3 is CASSPGGGNTEAFF. CDR3 nucleotides: TGTGCCAGCTCCCCGGGAGGGGGGAACACTGAAGCTTTCTTT. The variable domain in full, completed from reference TRBV5-6 and TRBJ1-1, reads DAGVTQSPTHLIKTRGQQVTLRCSPKSGHDTVSWYQQALGQGPQFIFQYYEEEERQRGNFPDRFSGHQFPNYSSELNVNALLLGDSALYLCASSPGGGNTEAFFGQGTRLTVV.

This rearrangement joins TRBV14 to TRBJ2-2; D is uncertain. This CDR3 contains 13 residues. Trimming took 5 bases from V and 5 from J, leaving 9 bases between them. Germline lookup yields CDR1 SGHDN and CDR2 FVKESK. CDR3 region: CASSFQETGELFF. For the CDR3, the DNA is TGTGCCAGCAGCTTTCAGGAAACCGGGGAGCTGTTTTTT.

Here the CDR3 DNA reads TGCGCCAGCAGTGAGCCGGACAGGACCAACACCGGGGAGCTGTTTTTT. Protein sequence: CASSEPDRTNTGELFF. The genes are TRBV10-2 and TRBJ2-2, with 7 bases that match TRBD1. The CDR3 totals 16 residues. The germline gives CDR1 WSHSY, CDR2 SAAADI. The J segment lost 2 bases and the V segment lost 2 bases, leaving 5 bases of the junction unmatched.

The CDR3 spells CASSPGDGYTF. The CDR3 region has the DNA TGTGCCAGCAGCCCTGGAGATGGCTACACCTTC. The V and J genes are TRBV5-6 and TRBJ1-2, with D unresolved. The V end was cut by 4 bases, the J end by 6 bases, with 7 bases between. CDR1 is SGHDT and CDR2 is YYEEEE in the germline V gene. The CDR3 length is 11 residues.

The chain couples TRBV27 to TRBJ2-7; 7 nucleotides align to TRBD1. V lost 6 bases, J lost 3 bases, and 11 bases stayed unmatched. The germline gives CDR1 MNHEY, CDR2 SMNVEV (reference sequence). This CDR3 has 15 residues. The DNA for the CDR3 is TGTGCCAGCAGCTTCATCGGACAGGAGAACTACGAGCAGTACTTC. Translation: CASSFIGQENYEQYF.

As concerns this clone: A read error may account for a junction end that differs from germline. Other DNA sequences within the sample encode an identical CDR3. The chain joins TRBV11-2 to TRBJ2-2, with 14 bases that match TRBD2. There are 18 residues in the CDR3. Germline CDR1 SGHAT, CDR2 FQNNGV. CDR3 in DNA: TGTGCCAGCAGCCCGAGACTAGCGGGGGGGCGAAAGACCGGGGAGCTATTTTTT. This encodes CASSPRLAGGRKTGELFF.

The rearrangement links TRBV11-2 to TRBJ2-1; D unresolved. This CDR3 contains 12 residues. V dropped 6 bases and J dropped 9 bases, with 12 bases sitting between them. The germline V gene encodes CDR1 SGHAT and CDR2 FQNNGV. The CDR3 spells CASRNLGGEQFF. Written as DNA, the CDR3 is TGTGCCAGCAGGAATCTAGGTGGTGAGCAGTTCTTC.

The CDR3, as DNA: TGTGCCAGCAGTTTGGTACAGGGCTCTGAAGCTTTCTTT. This encodes CASSLVQGSEAFF. The chain employs TRBV27 and TRBJ1-1; perhaps TRBD1 as D (6 bases). Trimming took 3 bases from V and 6 from J, leaving 11 bases between them. The germline V gene encodes CDR1 MNHEY and CDR2 SMNVEV (reference sequence). The CDR3 extends over 13 amino acids.

This sequence joins TRBV14 and TRBJ1-2, with 7 bases identical to TRBD1. The CDR3 sequence is 13 residues long. The V segment lost 1 base and the J segment 10 bases; nucleotides outside the gene matches: 6. Germline assignment: CDR1 SGHDN and CDR2 FVKESK. CDR3: CASSQVTGIVYTF. CDR3 coding DNA: TGTGCCAGCAGCCAAGTGACAGGGATTGTCTACACCTTC.

The V gene is TRBV19, the J gene TRBJ2-2; 16 nucleotides match TRBD2. CDR3 length: 19 residues. J was trimmed by 4 bases and V by 5 bases; bases with no gene match: 10. CDR1 and CDR2 (germline): LNHDA, SQIVND (reference sequence). The CDR3 here is CASSVTGTSGGVFTGELFF. The CDR3 DNA reads TGTGCCAGTAGTGTGACCGGGACTAGCGGGGGGGTCTTCACCGGGGAGCTGTTTTTT.

A few counts support this clone. This sequence joins TRBV27 and TRBJ2-6; a possible D gene is TRBD2 (5 bases). The length of the CDR3 is 19 residues. CDR1 MNHEY and CDR2 SMNVEV come from the germline V gene (reference sequence). Trimming pared 0 bases from V and 0 bases from J, leaving 15 bases between. CDR3 protein: CASSLSSRGTSSGANVLTF. CDR3 DNA: TGTGCCAGCAGTTTATCGTCCCGGGGAACGAGCTCTGGGGCCAACGTCCTGACTTTC.

This clone was recorded a few times. The chain couples TRBV7-9 to TRBJ2-1; 11 nucleotides match TRBD2. V dropped 5 bases and J dropped 9; count of bases not matched to a gene: 12. Germline CDR1 and CDR2: SEHNR and FQNEAQ (reference sequence). CDR3 size: 16 residues. Written as DNA, the CDR3 is TGTGCCAGCAGCCCCCCCGCTAGCGGGGGGCCCAGTGAGCAGTTCTTC. This sequence encodes CASSPPASGGPSEQFF.

The chain uses TRBV5-6 and TRBJ1-1; no clear D. Germline V CDR1 and CDR2: SGHDT, YYEEEE. The CDR3 length is 16 residues. V gave up 0 bases and J gave up 2 bases, with 14 bases separating them. This CDR3 is CASSLGGPSRNTEAFF. The CDR3 region has the DNA TGTGCCAGCAGCTTGGGAGGGCCTTCGCGCAACACTGAAGCTTTCTTT. The whole variable domain, filled in from reference TRBV5-6 and TRBJ1-1, reads DAGVTQSPTHLIKTRGQQVTLRCSPKSGHDTVSWYQQALGQGPQFIFQYYEEEERQRGNFPDRFSGHQFPNYSSELNVNALLLGDSALYLCASSLGGPSRNTEAFFGQGTRLTVV.

A few counts support this clone. V and J are TRBV11-2 and TRBJ1-2; D is possibly TRBD1 (6 bases). CDR1 is SGHAT and CDR2 is FQNNGV in the germline V gene. The CDR3 loop spans 17 amino acids. V was shortened by 3 bases and J by 0 bases, with 17 bases between the two germline ends. In DNA, the CDR3 is TGTGCCAGCAGCTTTCCGGCCCCAGGGGCGTCTAACTATGGCTACACCTTC. Its translation is CASSFPAPGASNYGYTF.

This sequence joins TRBV29-1 and TRBJ1-3; tentative D call: TRBD1 (6 bases). CDR1 is SQVTM, CDR2 ANQGSEA, per germline. This CDR3 has 15 amino acids. Trimming stripped 6 bases from V and 4 bases from J, with 19 bases between. DNA for the CDR3: TGCAGCGTCGCCCAGGGGACAACCGGGGGAAACACCATATATTTT. Protein: CSVAQGTTGGNTIYF.

The rearrangement joins TRBV30 to TRBJ2-7, with 9 nucleotides matching TRBD2. CDR1 is GTSNPN, CDR2 SVGIG, per germline (reference sequence). CDR3 length equals 17 residues. V was pared by 2 bases and J by 2 bases, with 13 bases of the junction left unmatched. The CDR3 sequence is CAWSPMPSGDLTYEQYV. The CDR3 bases are TGTGCCTGGAGTCCTATGCCTAGCGGGGACCTCACCTACGAGCAGTACGTC.

The V gene is TRBV19, the J gene TRBJ1-6; maybe TRBD1 (5 bases). The CDR3 covers 15 residues. Germline V lookup: CDR1 LNHDA, CDR2 SQIVND (reference sequence). V was clipped by 9 bases and J by 0 bases, with 12 bases between them. CDR3 coding DNA: TGTGCCAGCGACGTAGGGGTCTCCTATAATTCACCCCTCCACTTT. Translation: CASDVGVSYNSPLHF.

This rearrangement joins TRBV2 to TRBJ2-1; TRBD2 might be the D (6 bases). The CDR3 consists of 14 residues. Germline V gene lookup returns CDR1 SNHLY and CDR2 FYNNEI. Deletions cut 7 bases from V and 7 bases from J, with 17 bases between. The CDR3: CASTEGSQQNEQFF. The CDR3 coding sequence is TGTGCCAGCACGGAGGGGTCCCAGCAGAATGAGCAGTTCTTC.

The chain uses TRBV2 and TRBJ2-3; D remains ambiguous. CDR3 length equals 16 residues. The germline CDR1 and CDR2 sequences are SNHLY and FYNNEI. Trimming pared 5 bases from V and 3 bases from J, leaving 18 bases between. The CDR3 region is CASSPPGRRLTDTQYF. In DNA form, the CDR3 reads TGTGCCAGCAGTCCCCCAGGTCGGCGCCTTACAGATACGCAGTATTTT.

This clone turned up a few times. V gene TRBV19 combines with J gene TRBJ1-1; no clear D. The CDR3 has 13 residues. Germline V gene data show CDR1 as LNHDA and CDR2 as SQIVND (reference sequence). Trimming removed 2 bases at V and 5 bases at J, with 9 bases between. The CDR3 bases are TGTGCCAGTAGTATATTTCAAAATACTGAAGCTTTCTTT. Translated, it gives CASSIFQNTEAFF.

The V gene is TRBV4-1, the J gene TRBJ1-4, with a possible D match to TRBD1 (5 bases). V lost 1 base, J lost 2 bases, and 11 bases lay in between. CDR1 and CDR2 from the germline V gene are MGHRA and YSYEKL. The CDR3 contains 16 residues. The DNA for the CDR3 is TGCGCCAGCAGCCAAGGATGGGGGGGGACTAATGAAAAACTGTTTTTT. Its translation: CASSQGWGGTNEKLFF.

The genes are TRBV5-1 and TRBJ2-7, with 7 bases that match TRBD1. There are 14 residues in the CDR3. CDR1 and CDR2 (germline): SGHRS, YFSETQ. Germline trimming cut 4 bases from V and 4 bases from J; bases unmatched to any gene: 8. The CDR3 DNA is TGCGCCAGCAGCCCAACCGGGACAGAGTACGAGCAGTACTTC. It codes for CASSPTGTEYEQYF.

This clone was picked up one time. In DNA, the CDR3 is TGTGCCGGACCCCAGGAAGGGGACTATGGCTACACCTTC. Protein sequence: CAGPQEGDYGYTF. The rearrangement links TRBV30 to TRBJ1-2, with a possible D match to TRBD1 (5 bases). Germline values: CDR1 GTSNPN, CDR2 SVGIG (reference sequence). Trimming pared 8 bases from V and 3 bases from J, leaving 16 bases between. The CDR3 totals 13 residues. Filled out from reference TRBV30 and TRBJ1-2, the complete variable domain reads SQTIHQWPATLVQPVGSPLSLECTVEGTSNPNLYWYRQAAGRGLQLLFYSVGIGQISSEVPQNLSASRPQDRQFILSSKKLLLSDSGFYLCAGPQEGDYGYTFGSGTRLTVV.

Here the CDR3 DNA reads TGTGCCAGCAGTTCTGGACAGAGCTCCTACGAGCAGTACGTC. Protein: CASSSGQSSYEQYV. The chain couples TRBV6-6 to TRBJ2-7, with a weak D call TRBD1 (6 bases). Trimming left V 4 bases short and J 0 bases short, with 10 bases between. CDR3 length: 14 residues. Germline assignment: CDR1 MNHNY and CDR2 SVGAGI (reference sequence).

This clone was counted only a few times. The chain couples TRBV30 to TRBJ2-5; D remains ambiguous. The CDR3 length is 11 residues. Germline-derived CDR1 and CDR2 are GTSNPN and SVGIG (reference sequence). V lost 6 bases and J lost 2, with 7 bases in between. The chain's CDR3 is CACVVQETQYF. The CDR3 nucleotides are TGTGCCTGCGTCGTTCAAGAGACCCAGTACTTC.

The rearrangement uses TRBV5-1 and TRBJ2-5; 10 positions agree with TRBD2. CDR3 length: 17 residues. Germline trimming cut 0 bases from V and 3 bases from J; bases unmatched to any gene: 8. Germline lookup yields CDR1 SGHRS and CDR2 YFSETQ. The CDR3 loop reads CASSLGSGGAGEETQYF. The CDR3 DNA reads TGCGCCAGCAGCTTGGGAAGCGGGGGGGCCGGGGAAGAGACCCAGTACTTC.

The chain joins TRBV9 to TRBJ2-2; perhaps TRBD1 as D (8 bases). There are 15 residues in the CDR3. V lost 3 bases and J lost 5, with 14 bases in between. The germline V gene encodes CDR1 SGDLS and CDR2 YYNGEE. CDR3 in amino acids: CASSGYRGGTGELFF. CDR3 coding DNA: TGTGCCAGCAGCGGTTACAGGGGGGGGACCGGGGAGCTGTTTTTT.